The sequence of this T cell receptor beta chain was determined in a study of neoadjuvant anti-PD-1 for oral cavity cancer. Study as a whole: Non-progressing patients received a fourth nivolumab dose near day 43, then surgery on days 50-56.

About this clone itself: Germline and junction disagree at one end, which may indicate a read error.

Only in-frame clones appear in the TCRdb table, and some are missing; sequencing was by immunoSEQ multiplex PCR. The sample has 13,000 to 15,000 clones; 74% are singletons. Germline CDR1 and CDR2: SSHAT and FNYEAQ (reference sequence). The CDR3 loop spans 17 amino acids. Time point of the sample: after neoadjuvant nivolumab, at surgical resection. The sequence was obtained from a person between 35 and 79 years old with oral cavity squamous cell carcinoma. Sequenced here: PBMCs, sampled after nivolumab (anti-PD-1) treatment. The V and J genes are TRBV7-7 and TRBJ2-1; 7 bases are a match to TRBD2. CDR3 in DNA: TGTGCTAGCAGCTTAGAGCCTAGCGGAAGCTCCTACAATGAGCAGTTCTTC. Encoded protein: CASSLEPSGSSYNEQFF.